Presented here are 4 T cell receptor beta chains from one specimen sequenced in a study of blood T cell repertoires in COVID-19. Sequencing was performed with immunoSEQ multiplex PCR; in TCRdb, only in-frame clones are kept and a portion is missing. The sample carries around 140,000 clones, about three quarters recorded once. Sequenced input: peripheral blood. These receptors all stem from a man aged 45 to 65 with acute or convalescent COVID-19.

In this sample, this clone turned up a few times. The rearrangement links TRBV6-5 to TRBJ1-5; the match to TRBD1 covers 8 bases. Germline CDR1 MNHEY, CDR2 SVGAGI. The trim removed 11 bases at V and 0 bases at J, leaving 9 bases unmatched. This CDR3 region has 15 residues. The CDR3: CAGSGGAYSNQPQHF. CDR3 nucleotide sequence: TGTGCCGGCTCAGGGGGCGCTTATAGCAATCAGCCCCAGCATTTT.

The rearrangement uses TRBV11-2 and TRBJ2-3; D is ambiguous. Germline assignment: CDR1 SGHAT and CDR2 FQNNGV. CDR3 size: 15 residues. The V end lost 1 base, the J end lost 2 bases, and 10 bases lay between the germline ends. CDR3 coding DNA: TGTGCCAGCAGCTTAGGTGGCTTAATCACAGATACGCAGTATTTT. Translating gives CASSLGGLITDTQYF.

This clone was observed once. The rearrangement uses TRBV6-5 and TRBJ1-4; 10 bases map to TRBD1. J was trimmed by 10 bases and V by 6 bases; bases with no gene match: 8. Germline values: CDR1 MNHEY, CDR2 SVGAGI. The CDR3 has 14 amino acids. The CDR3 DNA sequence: TGTGCCAGCAGCACCGGGACAGGGGTTGGAAAACTGTTTTTT. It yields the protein CASSTGTGVGKLFF.

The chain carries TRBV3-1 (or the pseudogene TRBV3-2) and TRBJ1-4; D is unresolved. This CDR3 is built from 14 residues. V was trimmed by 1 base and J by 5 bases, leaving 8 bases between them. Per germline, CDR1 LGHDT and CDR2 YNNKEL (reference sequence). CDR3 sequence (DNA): TGTGCCAGCAGCCAAGCCCTAAAGAATGAAAAACTGTTTTTT. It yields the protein CASSQALKNEKLFF.